A selection of T cell receptor beta chains follows, all from one sample in a study of OX40 agonist ivuxolimab in advanced cancers. The repertoire was sequenced with immunoSEQ multiplex PCR; TCRdb's copy has only in-frame clones and lacks some. The sample lists 50,000 to 65,000 clones; around 84% were seen once. The sample here was CD4+ or CD8+ T cells sorted from blood, taken in a trial of the OX40 agonist ivuxolimab. The receptors originated from an adult with an advanced solid tumor such as melanoma, head and neck, liver or kidney cancer. CDR3s include the opening cysteine and the closing phenylalanine or tryptophan. A D gene is named only where the DNA matches it firmly. Not all rows give a size; the values are once, few, many and, for expanded clones, a class.

>TRBV15|TRBJ2-1|.|.
CATSRGGTYNEQFF
TGTGCCACCAGCAGAGGCGGGACATACAATGAGCAGTTCTTC
>TRBV7-3|TRBJ2-7|TRBD1|.
CASSAGTGGHEQYF
TGTGCCAGCAGCGCCGGGACAGGAGGCCACGAGCAGTACTTC
>TRBV5-6|TRBJ1-6|TRBD1|few
CASSLRGGTGSPLHF
TGTGCCAGCAGCTTGCGGGGGGGGACAGGTTCACCCCTCCACTTT
>TRBV5-1|TRBJ1-1|.|.
CASSLSQGTEAFF
TGCGCCAGCAGCTTGTCTCAAGGTACTGAAGCTTTCTTT
>TRBV2|TRBJ1-4|.|medium-sized
CASSEVIGGVGEKLFF
TGTGCCAGCAGTGAAGTTATCGGCGGGGTAGGGGAAAAACTGTTTTTT
>TRBV7-9|TRBJ2-1|.|large
CASSLQGNEQFF
TGTGCCAGCAGCTTACAAGGGAATGAGCAGTTCTTC
>TRBV6-5|TRBJ1-1|.|.
CASSTWTEGIPEAFF
TGTGCCAGCAGTACCTGGACAGAGGGCATCCCTGAAGCTTTCTTT
>TRBV19|TRBJ1-2|TRBD1|few
CASSKRTGPRTTYGYTF
TGTGCCAGTAGTAAGCGGACAGGGCCCCGTACGACCTATGGCTACACCTTC
>TRBV7-6|TRBJ2-1|TRBD2|.
CASSLAAGGNEQFF
TGTGCCAGCAGCTTAGCGGCGGGGGGCAATGAGCAGTTCTTC
>TRBV30|TRBJ1-4|.|.
CAWSVQPNEKLFF
TGTGCCTGGAGTGTACAGCCTAATGAAAAACTGTTTTTT
>TRBV10-1|TRBJ1-1|TRBD1|.
CASSGQGAITEAFF
TGCGCCAGCAGCGGACAGGGGGCAATCACTGAAGCTTTCTTT
>TRBV28|TRBJ2-3|TRBD2|.
CASRRQLAPSTDTQYF
TGTGCCAGCAGACGTCAACTAGCGCCAAGCACAGATACGCAGTATTTT
>TRBV30|TRBJ2-5|TRBD1|.
CAWSVGQAGETQYF
TGTGCCTGGAGTGTCGGACAGGCGGGAGAGACCCAGTACTTC